The source of this TCR beta chain is a study of OX40 agonist ivuxolimab in advanced cancers. Study details: Ivuxolimab is a fully human IgG2 antibody that activates OX40 (CD134).

Overall study results and limits: On average, a greater number of expanded clones characterised CD8+ T cells relative to CD4+.

The repertoire was sequenced with immunoSEQ multiplex PCR; TCRdb's copy has only in-frame clones and lacks some. The sample contains 30,000 or so clones, 85% to 95% of which appear only once. For this clone: The antigen remains unidentified.

This TCR derives from an adult with an advanced solid tumor such as melanoma, head and neck, liver or kidney cancer. The sequenced sample was CD4+ or CD8+ T cells sorted from blood, obtained in a trial of the OX40 agonist ivuxolimab.

CDR3 coding DNA: TGTGCCAGCAGCTTCCTCCACAGCACAGATACGCAGTATTTT. It codes for CASSFLHSTDTQYF. The chain links TRBV7-3 to TRBJ2-3; no reliable D call. Germline values: CDR1 SGHTA, CDR2 FQGTGA. The V gene lost 3 bases and the J gene lost 0 bases, with 7 bases spanning the gap. This CDR3 has 14 residues.